Below, one TCR beta chain is given with its context. It has no known antigen specificity. No base-level quality is on record; no much larger clone is a single base apart. The donors were included in the validation cohort of over a hundred subjects, a group kept apart from the roughly 690-subject first cohort. The library was generated by the immunoSEQ multiplex PCR assay. The authors processed their data as follows. A statistical classification framework was built to diagnose cytomegalovirus status from the catalog of TCR beta chain sequences. TCRdb provides this immuneACCESS table in a form limited to in-frame rearrangements. Some clones are lacking; in checked studies, under half of them reflect an unresolved V gene, and why the rest are absent is not known. The DNA gave D and trimming, while V, J and clone size come from that table. In all, the sample holds 100,000 to 150,000 clones, and roughly 90% of those were seen once. Clones ranked in the top ten supply roughly 1.4% of the sample.

The sample belongs to a study of cytomegalovirus exposure and HLA in healthy donors (dated by TCRdb to 2016 to 2017). At the level of the whole study: A later analysis indicated that the roughly 120 validation repertoires were generated on the platform also employed for the approximately 700 repertoires of the first cohort. The study aimed to test whether signatures of past pathogen exposure could be identified by cataloging public T cell receptors. In addition to the first cohort of several hundred subjects, a separate validation cohort of 130 or so different subjects was used. To predict cytomegalovirus infection status, the study combined high-throughput TCR immunosequencing, statistical association of individual TCRs with disease status, and machine learning. The full study reports these points: Most TCR sequences were seen in very few donors, while some public TCRs were found in many individuals. All 130 or so repertoires were used to score co-occurrence in the validation cohort in a later analysis, because that analysis had no HLA typing for the cohort. The authors suggested that the approach could potentially be generalized to other disease states and immunological phenotypes. The study listed approximately 150 TCR beta chains as associated with cytomegalovirus. A later analysis found that TCRs clustered in the first cohort also tended to co-occur in the roughly 120 validation repertoires, with 94% of cluster scores above 0. The classifier was reported to diagnose cytomegalovirus status with high specificity and sensitivity in both the original and validation cohorts. In vitro tests confirmed that three of the cytomegalovirus-associated TCR beta chains recognize cytomegalovirus antigens.

The CDR3 runs 15 amino acids, cysteine and phenylalanine included. Of the read, only the CDR3 DNA is kept; its 45 bases are in frame from base 1. The V end loses 0 bases and the J end loses 5 bases, and a stretch of 14 bases separates them. CDR1 and CDR2 were assigned from the germline V gene as SGHRS and YFSETQ. The chain uses TRBV5-1 and TRBJ1-1, with TRBD1 tentatively as D gene (6 bases match). The source material was PBMCs. The receptor was derived from a young man in good health and CMV-seronegative. The DNA sequence is TGCGCCAGCAGCTTGGGGCAGGGGTGGAATACTGAAGCTTTCTTT. This yields the protein CASSLGQGWNTEAFF.